The entry below describes one T cell receptor beta chain. Its antigen remains unknown. The data stem from a study of T cell responses to AZD1222 COVID-19 vaccine. Broader study findings: Repertoires were obtained solely post-peak T cell response.

Repertoires were generated with immunoSEQ multiplex PCR, while TCRdb's copy carries only in-frame clones and drops some. In the table there are some 120,000 clones, 85% to 90% of which are singletons. Germline CDR1 reads LGHDT; CDR2 reads YNNKEL (reference sequence). This CDR3 contains 16 residues. Unmatched junction bases numbered 8, after V lost 4 bases and J lost 4 bases. The TCR originated in an adult in good health. The rearrangement uses TRBV3-1 (or the pseudogene TRBV3-2) and TRBJ2-5, with TRBD2 identical over 11 bases. The starting material was peripheral blood, obtained on day 0 of AZD1222 vaccination. The CDR3 DNA sequence: TGTGCCAGCAGCCTCCGACTTAGCGGGGGGGGAGAGACCCAGTACTTC. Translating gives CASSLRLSGGGETQYF.